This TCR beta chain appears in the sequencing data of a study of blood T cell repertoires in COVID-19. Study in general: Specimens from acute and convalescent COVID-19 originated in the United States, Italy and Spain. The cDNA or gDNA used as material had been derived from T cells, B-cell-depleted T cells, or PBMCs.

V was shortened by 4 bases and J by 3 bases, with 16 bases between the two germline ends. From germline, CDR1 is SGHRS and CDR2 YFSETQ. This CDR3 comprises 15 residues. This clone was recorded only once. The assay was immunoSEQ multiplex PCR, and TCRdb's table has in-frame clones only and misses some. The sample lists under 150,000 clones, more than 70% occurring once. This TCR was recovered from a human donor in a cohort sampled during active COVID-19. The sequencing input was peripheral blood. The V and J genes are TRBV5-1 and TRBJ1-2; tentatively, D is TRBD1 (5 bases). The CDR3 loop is CASSLRPTEHYGYTF. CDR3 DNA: TGCGCCAGCAGCCTGAGGCCGACAGAGCACTATGGCTACACCTTC. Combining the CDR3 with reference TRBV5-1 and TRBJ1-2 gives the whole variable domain KAGVTQTPRYLIKTRGQQVTLSCSPISGHRSVSWYQQTPGQGLQFLFEYFSETQRNKGNFPGRFSGRQFSNSRSEMNVSTLELGDSALYLCASSLRPTEHYGYTFGSGTRLTVV.